This is a list of T cell receptor beta chains from one sample in a study of T cells in Graves' hyperthyroidism and ophthalmopathy. TCRdb reprocessed the multiplex PCR reads with MiXCR, giving one entry per CDR3 protein. Among about 570,000 distinct CDR3 sequences listed, more than 45% were seen once. Sample: peripheral blood or thyroid tissue (not recorded which). These receptor sequences come from an adult woman with Graves' disease, either hyperthyroidism or ophthalmopathy (not recorded which). Each CDR3 is given without its conserved first and last residue. Fields, in order: clone size, D gene, V gene, CDR3 length, J gene, CDR3 protein. D genes are given only for firm matches. The size entry is marked missing in some rows and otherwise reads once, few, many or a size class.

>many|TRBD1|TRBV5-1|13|TRBJ2-7
ASSTPGQSSSEQY
>.|.|TRBV5-1|14|TRBJ2-7
ASSLGPWAGMTEQY
>many|.|TRBV6-6|13|TRBJ1-1
ASSPLNVGGTEAF
>.|.|TRBV6-2/TRBV6-3|11|TRBJ1-5
ASSYSTKQPQH
>.|.|TRBV25-1|12|TRBJ1-6
ASSGGEGVSPLH
>.|TRBD1|TRBV10-3|11|TRBJ2-7
AIRPGQGYEQY
>many|TRBD1|TRBV6-5|12|TRBJ2-2
ASSPGQITGELF
>few|TRBD1|TRBV28|13|TRBJ1-1
ASRAGTGGGTEAF
>many|.|TRBV27|13|TRBJ1-6
ASSPGRIYNSPLH
>many|.|TRBV7-9|13|TRBJ1-1
ASSLVTGRADEAF
>.|.|TRBV7-9|12|TRBJ2-5
ASSPGTVGQTQY
>.|.|TRBV7-8|10|TRBJ1-3
ASSLGRITIY
>.|TRBD1|TRBV7-8|9|TRBJ2-5
ASSRTGGAY